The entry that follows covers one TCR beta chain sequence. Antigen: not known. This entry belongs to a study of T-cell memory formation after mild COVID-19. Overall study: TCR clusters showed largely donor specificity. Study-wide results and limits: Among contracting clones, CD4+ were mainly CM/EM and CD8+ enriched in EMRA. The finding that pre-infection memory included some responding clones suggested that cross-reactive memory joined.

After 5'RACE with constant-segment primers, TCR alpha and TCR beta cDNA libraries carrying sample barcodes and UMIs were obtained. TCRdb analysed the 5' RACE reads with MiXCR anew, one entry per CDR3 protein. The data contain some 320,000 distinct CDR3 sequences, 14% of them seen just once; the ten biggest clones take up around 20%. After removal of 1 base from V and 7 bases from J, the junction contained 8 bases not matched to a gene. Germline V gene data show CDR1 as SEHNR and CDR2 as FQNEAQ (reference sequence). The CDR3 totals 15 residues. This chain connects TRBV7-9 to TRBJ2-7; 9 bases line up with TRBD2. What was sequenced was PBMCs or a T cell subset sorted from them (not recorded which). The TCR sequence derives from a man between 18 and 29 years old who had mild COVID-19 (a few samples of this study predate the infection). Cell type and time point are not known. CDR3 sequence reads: CASSLGDSGGYEQYF. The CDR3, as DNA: TGTGCCAGCAGCTTAGGAGATAGCGGGGGTTATGAGCAGTACTTC. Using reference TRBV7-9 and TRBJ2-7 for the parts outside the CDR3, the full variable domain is DTGVSQNPRHKITKRGQNVTFRCDPISEHNRLYWYRQTLGQGPEFLTYFQNEAQLEKSRLLSDRFSAERPKGSFSTLEIQRTEQGDSAMYLCASSLGDSGGYEQYFGPGTRLTVT.